Below, one T cell receptor beta chain is given with its context. The data were obtained in a study of blood T cell repertoires in COVID-19. Study context: Material from acute and convalescent COVID-19 was sourced from the United States, Italy and Spain.

V lost 2 bases, J lost 1 base, and 12 bases lay in between. The CDR3 has 16 amino acids. In germline, CDR1 is ENHRY, CDR2 SYGVKD. Authors' methods: Nucleated cell number was recorded as an estimate derived from reference gene primer amplification. Clones were read by immunoSEQ multiplex PCR, and TCRdb kept only the in-frame ones, dropping some. Clone size and V and J calls were adopted from that table, with D and trimming inferred from the DNA. This repertoire shows around 60,000 clones, more than 75% found once; its top ten account for almost 4%. The rearrangement joins TRBV10-3 to TRBJ2-1, with D maybe TRBD2 (6 bases). The clonotype was recovered from a human donor in a cohort sampled during active COVID-19. The sequenced sample was peripheral blood. For the CDR3, the DNA is TGTGCCATCAGTGAGGGGGTTAGCGGATCCTACAATGAGCAGTTCTTC. This codes for CAISEGVSGSYNEQFF.